This T cell receptor beta chain was sequenced during a study of blood T cell repertoires in COVID-19. Study at large: Samples came from the United States, Italy and Spain, spanning acute and convalescent COVID-19.

This table comes from immunoSEQ multiplex PCR, and its TCRdb copy is limited to in-frame clones, with some not included. The profile shows roughly 260,000 clones, approximately 91% of them singletons. Trimming took 3 bases from V and 2 from J, leaving 19 bases between them. This CDR3 region has 18 residues. Per germline, CDR1 KGHSH and CDR2 LQKENI. Sequenced: peripheral blood. The chain is built from TRBV18 and TRBJ1-4; D is perhaps TRBD1 (6 bases). The TCR sequence derives from a woman aged 35 to 49 who had recovered from COVID-19. The CDR3 reads CASSPQGSARSTNEKLFF. The CDR3 DNA reads as TGTGCCAGCTCACCTCAGGGGTCCGCCAGAAGCACTAATGAAAAACTGTTTTTT.